Below, 29 T cell receptor beta chains from the same sample are listed, as sequenced in a study of blood T cell repertoires in COVID-19. Generated by immunoSEQ multiplex PCR, the TCRdb table keeps only in-frame clones and is missing some. The sample holds roughly 190,000 clones; around 89% are singletons and the top ten take 0.7% to 0.9%. The sample consisted of PBMCs or T cells enriched from blood (not recorded which). These receptors originate from a woman between 18 and 29 years old who had recovered from COVID-19.

The rearrangement links TRBV6-4 to TRBJ2-1; D possibly corresponds to TRBD2 (6 bases). CDR3 length equals 15 residues. Looked up from germline, CDR1 is MRHNA and CDR2 is SNTAGT. The ends were cut back, 0 bases at V and 5 bases at J, with 11 bases in the middle. DNA of the CDR3: TGTGCCAGCAGTGACTCGGTAGCGGCTAACAATGAGCAGTTCTTC. Protein sequence: CASSDSVAANNEQFF.

This chain joins TRBV5-4 and TRBJ2-5, with 10 nucleotides matching TRBD2. This CDR3 contains 14 residues. The V gene's germline CDR1 is SGHNT and CDR2 YYREEE (reference sequence). J lost 3 bases, V lost 5 bases, and 4 bases had no gene match. The CDR3 nucleotides are TGTGCCAGCAGTTCAGCGGGAGGGGAAGAGACCCAGTACTTC. Encoded protein: CASSSAGGEETQYF.

CDR3: CAALTGTGNTEAFF. DNA of the CDR3: TGTGCCGCGCTGACCGGGACAGGGAACACTGAAGCTTTCTTT. The chain employs TRBV10-3 and TRBJ1-1; TRBD1 aligns across 8 bases. With 11 bases clipped from V and 1 base from J, the junction kept 9 bases outside the gene matches. CDR3 length: 14 residues. Germline V CDR1 and CDR2: ENHRY, SYGVKD.

This clone was detected once. V and J are TRBV5-1 and TRBJ2-7; TRBD2 is a possible D gene (7 bases). This CDR3 is 15 amino acids long. With 0 bases removed from V and 3 bases from J, the gap between germline ends came to 13 bases. Germline CDR1 and CDR2: SGHRS and YFSETQ. For the CDR3, the DNA is TGCGCCAGCAGCTTGGTAGGAGGGGGGGACTACGAGCAGTACTTC. Residues: CASSLVGGGDYEQYF.

V usage is TRBV5-1 and J usage is TRBJ2-2, with TRBD2 identical over 11 bases. This CDR3 contains 16 residues. The trim removed 5 bases at V and 3 bases at J, leaving 6 bases unmatched. Germline values: CDR1 SGHRS, CDR2 YFSETQ. The CDR3 region is CASRPTSGSYTGELFF. CDR3 bases: TGCGCCAGCAGGCCCACTAGCGGGAGCTACACCGGGGAGCTGTTTTTT. Full variable domain (rest looked up from reference TRBV5-1 and TRBJ2-2): KAGVTQTPRYLIKTRGQQVTLSCSPISGHRSVSWYQQTPGQGLQFLFEYFSETQRNKGNFPGRFSGRQFSNSRSEMNVSTLELGDSALYLCASRPTSGSYTGELFFGEGSRLTVL.

V and J are TRBV7-8 and TRBJ1-1; 7 bases match TRBD1. J gave up 5 bases and V 3 bases, and 6 bases lay outside the gene matches. Germline V gives CDR1 SGHVS, CDR2 FQNEAQ. CDR3 length equals 14 residues. The CDR3 reads CASSFDRVRTEAFF. DNA for the CDR3: TGTGCCAGCAGCTTCGACAGGGTCCGGACTGAAGCTTTCTTT. Using reference TRBV7-8 and TRBJ1-1 for the parts outside the CDR3, the full variable domain is GAGVSQSPRYKVAKRGQDVALRCDPISGHVSLFWYQQALGQGPEFLTYFQNEAQLDKSGLPSDRFFAERPEGSVSTLKIQRTQQEDSAVYLCASSFDRVRTEAFFGQGTRLTVV.

The V gene is TRBV6-5, the J gene TRBJ2-5, with a possible D match to TRBD1 (6 bases). From germline, CDR1 is MNHEY and CDR2 SVGAGI. The CDR3 contains 16 residues. V was pared by 2 bases and J by 9 bases, with 22 bases between. The CDR3 sequence is CASSYRAGEIAVSQYF. The DNA of the CDR3 is TGTGCCAGCAGTTACCGGGCAGGGGAGATTGCCGTCTCCCAGTACTTC.

The chain recombines TRBV28 with TRBJ2-1; D gene ambiguous. Per germline, CDR1 MDHEN and CDR2 SYDVKM. The germline V and J ends were trimmed by 3 bases and 0 bases, with 12 bases remaining between them. The CDR3 is 16 amino acids. The CDR3 bases are TGTGCCAGCAGTTTTGCCCCTGATAGCTCCTACAATGAGCAGTTCTTC. This codes for CASSFAPDSSYNEQFF.

This rearrangement joins TRBV7-9 to TRBJ1-1; the D gene is possibly TRBD1 (5 bases). The germline V gene encodes CDR1 SEHNR and CDR2 FQNEAQ (reference sequence). The ends were cut back, 1 base at V and 6 bases at J, with 15 bases in the middle. The CDR3 has 15 amino acids. CDR3 bases: TGTGCCAGCAGCTTAGGGGGCAGGCCGGGCGCTGAAGCTTTCTTT. Translating it yields CASSLGGRPGAEAFF. The complete variable domain, with remaining parts taken from reference TRBV7-9 and TRBJ1-1, reads DTGVSQNPRHKITKRGQNVTFRCDPISEHNRLYWYRQTLGQGPEFLTYFQNEAQLEKSRLLSDRFSAERPKGSFSTLEIQRTEQGDSAMYLCASSLGGRPGAEAFFGQGTRLTVV.

This rearrangement joins TRBV3-1 (or the pseudogene TRBV3-2) to TRBJ1-5; D remains ambiguous. Trimming removed 1 base at V and 4 bases at J, with 11 bases between. The CDR3 covers 15 residues. From germline, CDR1 is LGHDT and CDR2 YNNKEL (reference sequence). CDR3 coding DNA: TGTGCCAGCAGCCAAGGCCCTCCCGGGAATCAGCCCCAGCATTTT. Amino acids: CASSQGPPGNQPQHF.

In its sample, this clone was seen once. The chain combines TRBV12-2 with TRBJ1-2. TRBV12-2 is a listed pseudogene. The CDR3 is made up of 15 amino acids. This CDR3 is CASLRGWVANYGYTF. CDR3 sequence (DNA): TGTGCAAGTCTTCGGGGGTGGGTGGCTAACTATGGCTACACCTTC.

The genes are TRBV6-6 and TRBJ2-5; D is undetermined. Germline V gives CDR1 MNHNY, CDR2 SVGAGI (reference sequence). The ends were cut back, 7 bases at V and 1 base at J, with 10 bases in the middle. This CDR3 contains 13 residues. The CDR3 region is CASISQPQETQYF. The CDR3 DNA reads TGTGCCAGCATTAGCCAGCCCCAAGAGACCCAGTACTTC.

The chain recombines TRBV5-1 with TRBJ2-1; 9 nucleotides line up with TRBD2. J lost 3 bases, V lost 5 bases, and 9 bases had no gene match. Germline V gives CDR1 SGHRS, CDR2 YFSETQ. This CDR3 has 16 amino acids. The CDR3 here is CASRTTGTSFYNEQFF. CDR3 sequence (DNA): TGCGCCAGCAGGACAACCGGGACTAGCTTCTACAATGAGCAGTTCTTC.

The chain recombines TRBV12-3 or TRBV12-4 with TRBJ2-2; D uncertain. Trimming removed 5 bases from V and 4 bases from J, with 8 bases in between. The CDR3 covers 13 residues. Written as DNA, the CDR3 is TGTGCCAGCAGTGCGCGTGTCACCGGGGAGCTGTTTTTT. Its translation is CASSARVTGELFF.

This chain connects TRBV7-2 to TRBJ2-3; 7 bases align to TRBD2. The CDR3 extends over 15 amino acids. Germline CDR1 reads SGHTA; CDR2 reads FQGNSA. V lost 6 bases to trimming and J lost 6 bases; unmatched junction nucleotides: 12. CDR3 sequence: CASRWAAGEEDTQYF. The CDR3 region has the DNA TGTGCCAGCAGGTGGGCGGCGGGAGAGGAGGATACGCAGTATTTT.

The chain joins TRBV30 to TRBJ2-2, with D tentatively TRBD2 (6 bases). The CDR3 consists of 13 residues. CDR1 GTSNPN and CDR2 SVGIG come from the germline V gene (reference sequence). V was cut by 5 bases and J by 9 bases, with 16 bases left in between. CDR3 residues: CAWRSWGDRELFF. The CDR3 DNA reads TGTGCCTGGCGTAGCTGGGGGGACCGGGAGCTGTTTTTT.

The V call is TRBV3-1 (or the pseudogene TRBV3-2), the J call TRBJ2-7; perhaps TRBD2 as D (6 bases). This CDR3 is 15 amino acids long. Deletions cut 4 bases from V and 0 bases from J, with 13 bases between. The germline gives CDR1 LGHDT, CDR2 YNNKEL (reference sequence). CDR3 nucleotide sequence: TGTGCCAGCAGCCCTACGGGAGCCACCTCCTACGAGCAGTACTTC. Amino acids: CASSPTGATSYEQYF.

The V call is TRBV28, the J call TRBJ2-7, with D possibly matching TRBD1 (7 bases). V lost 3 bases and J 4 bases, leaving 10 bases between the germline ends. CDR1 and CDR2 from the germline V gene are MDHEN and SYDVKM. This CDR3 spans 13 amino acids. CDR3 coding DNA: TGTGCCAGCAGTTTGACAGGGAGGTACGAGCAGTACTTC. This translates into CASSLTGRYEQYF.

This chain links TRBV5-4 with TRBJ2-3, with D perhaps matching TRBD2 (5 bases). This CDR3 spans 15 amino acids. The V gene lost 0 bases and the J gene lost 5 bases, with 13 bases spanning the gap. Germline values: CDR1 SGHNT, CDR2 YYREEE (reference sequence). The CDR3: CASSLGGVSQDTQYF. The CDR3 DNA reads TGTGCCAGCAGCTTGGGGGGAGTTAGCCAAGATACGCAGTATTTT.

This clone came up a few times. The chain uses TRBV10-1 and TRBJ1-5; no clear D. This CDR3 is 15 amino acids long. Trimming removed 4 bases from V and 2 bases from J, with 12 bases in between. Germline-derived CDR1 and CDR2 are WNHNN and SYGVQD (reference sequence). The CDR3 spells CASSGPFRGNQPQHF. The CDR3 DNA sequence: TGCGCCAGCAGTGGACCCTTTCGGGGCAATCAGCCCCAGCATTTT.

The chain has TRBV19 and TRBJ2-7; maybe TRBD1 (6 bases). The CDR3 extends over 14 amino acids. The V end lost 3 bases, the J end lost 5 bases, and 14 bases lay between the germline ends. Germline CDR1 reads LNHDA; CDR2 reads SQIVND (reference sequence). The CDR3 loop is CASSISQGRHEQYF. CDR3 bases: TGTGCCAGTAGTATCTCACAGGGTAGGCACGAGCAGTACTTC.

The rearrangement uses TRBV7-8 and TRBJ2-2; 7 bases line up with TRBD2. V lost 5 bases and J lost 0; bases outside the gene matches: 12. This CDR3 is 18 amino acids long. Germline loops: CDR1 SGHVS, CDR2 FQNEAQ. The chain's CDR3 is CASSKLGSSGSNTGELFF. The DNA of the CDR3 is TGTGCCAGCAGCAAGTTGGGCTCTAGCGGATCGAACACCGGGGAGCTGTTTTTT.

This sequence joins TRBV7-9 and TRBJ2-7; D is ambiguous. This CDR3 comprises 13 residues. Germline lookup yields CDR1 SEHNR and CDR2 FQNEAQ (reference sequence). Trimming shortened V by 5 bases and J by 3 bases, and 11 bases separated the two germline ends. This CDR3 reads CASSGPQSYEQYF. CDR3 bases: TGTGCCAGCAGCGGGCCTCAGAGCTACGAGCAGTACTTC.

Details on this clone: At one boundary the junction diverges from the germline segment, which might be a read error. The rearrangement links TRBV12-3 or TRBV12-4 to TRBJ2-1; TRBD1 is a possible D gene (6 bases). The CDR3 spans 12 residues. This CDR3 reads CTSSRQVNEQFF. CDR3 bases: TGTACCAGCAGTCGACAGGTCAATGAGCAGTTCTTC.

The chain employs TRBV29-1 and TRBJ2-2; unclear D gene. Germline CDR1 and CDR2: SQVTM and ANQGSEA. The V and J ends lost 0 bases and 6 bases respectively, with 5 bases between them. The CDR3 length is 12 residues. In DNA, the CDR3 is TGCAGCGTTGAAGATCGGGCCGGGGAGCTGTTTTTT. Its translation: CSVEDRAGELFF.

The chain combines TRBV28 with TRBJ2-2, with D perhaps matching TRBD2 (5 bases). CDR1 is MDHEN, CDR2 SYDVKM, per germline. With 4 bases removed from V and 5 bases from J, the gap between germline ends came to 14 bases. This CDR3 has 15 residues. CDR3 DNA sequence: TGTGCCAGCAGTTATAGCGAGCATCTTACCGGGGAGCTGTTTTTT. Amino acid sequence: CASSYSEHLTGELFF.

The V gene is TRBV27, the J gene TRBJ2-2; TRBD1 matches 9 bases. Germline CDR1 reads MNHEY; CDR2 reads SMNVEV (reference sequence). This CDR3 has 16 amino acids. With 5 bases clipped from V and 6 bases from J, the junction kept 10 bases outside the gene matches. The CDR3 coding sequence is TGTGCCAGCAGTCCTCACAGGGGGCGAAACCCCGGGGAGCTGTTTTTT. Its protein is CASSPHRGRNPGELFF.

This clone appeared a few times. The chain has TRBV6-1 and TRBJ1-2, with 11 positions matching TRBD1. CDR1 is MNHNS, CDR2 SASEGT, per germline. The V gene end was trimmed by 1 base and the J gene end by 6 bases; junction bases not matched to a gene: 4. This CDR3 has 15 residues. The CDR3, as DNA: TGTGCCAGCAGTGAAGATGGGACAGGGGGGCATGGCTACACCTTC. This gives the protein CASSEDGTGGHGYTF.

The DNA of the CDR3 is TGCAGCGTTGAACTCAGGGGGAGCACAGATACGCAGTATTTT. Its protein is CSVELRGSTDTQYF. V and J are TRBV29-1 and TRBJ2-3, with 7 positions matching TRBD1. Unmatched junction bases numbered 2, after V lost 2 bases and J lost 0 bases. The CDR3 totals 14 residues. Germline CDR1 SQVTM, CDR2 ANQGSEA.